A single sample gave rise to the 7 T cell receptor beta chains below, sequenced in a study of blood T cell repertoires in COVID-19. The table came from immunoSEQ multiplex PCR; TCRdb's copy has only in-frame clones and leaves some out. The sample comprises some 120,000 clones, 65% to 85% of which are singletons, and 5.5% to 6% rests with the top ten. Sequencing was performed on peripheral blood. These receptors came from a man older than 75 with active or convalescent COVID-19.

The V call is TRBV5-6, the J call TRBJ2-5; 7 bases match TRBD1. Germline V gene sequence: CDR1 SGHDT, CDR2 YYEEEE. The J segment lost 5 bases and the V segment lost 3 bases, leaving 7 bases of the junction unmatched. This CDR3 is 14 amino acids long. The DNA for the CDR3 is TGTGCCAGCAGCTACGAACAGGGGTTGGAGACCCAGTACTTC. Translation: CASSYEQGLETQYF.

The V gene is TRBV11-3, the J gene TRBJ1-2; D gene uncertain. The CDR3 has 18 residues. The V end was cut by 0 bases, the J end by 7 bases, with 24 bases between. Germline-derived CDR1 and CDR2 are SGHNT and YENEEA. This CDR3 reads CASSLDPPPGIVIGGYTF. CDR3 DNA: TGTGCCAGCAGCTTAGACCCCCCCCCGGGAATTGTGATAGGTGGCTACACCTTC.

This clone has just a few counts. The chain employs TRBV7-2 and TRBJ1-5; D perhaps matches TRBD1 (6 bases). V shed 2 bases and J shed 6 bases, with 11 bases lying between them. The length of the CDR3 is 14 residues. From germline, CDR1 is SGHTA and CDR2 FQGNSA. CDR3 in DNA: TGTGCCAGCAGCTTAAAGGGGGACGGTCAGCCCCAGCATTTT. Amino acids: CASSLKGDGQPQHF. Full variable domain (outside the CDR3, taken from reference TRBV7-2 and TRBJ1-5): GAGVSQSPSNKVTEKGKDVELRCDPISGHTALYWYRQSLGQGLEFLIYFQGNSAPDKSGLPSDRFSAERTGGSVSTLTIQRTQQEDSAVYLCASSLKGDGQPQHFGDGTRLSIL.

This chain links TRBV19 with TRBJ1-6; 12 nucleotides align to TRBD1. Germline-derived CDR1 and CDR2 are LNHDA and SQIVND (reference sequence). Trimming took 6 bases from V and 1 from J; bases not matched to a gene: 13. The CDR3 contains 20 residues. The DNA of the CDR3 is TGTGCCAGTAGCCCAAACCGGGGGACAGGGGGCTTGTCCTATAATTCACCCCTCCACTTT. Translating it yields CASSPNRGTGGLSYNSPLHF.

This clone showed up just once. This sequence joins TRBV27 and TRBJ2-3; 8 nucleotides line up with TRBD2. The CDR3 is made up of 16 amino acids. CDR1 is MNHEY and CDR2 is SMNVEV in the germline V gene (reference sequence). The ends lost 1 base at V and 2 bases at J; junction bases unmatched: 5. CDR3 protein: CASSLFSGGATDTQYF. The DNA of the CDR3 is TGTGCCAGCAGTTTATTTTCCGGGGGGGCCACAGATACGCAGTATTTT.

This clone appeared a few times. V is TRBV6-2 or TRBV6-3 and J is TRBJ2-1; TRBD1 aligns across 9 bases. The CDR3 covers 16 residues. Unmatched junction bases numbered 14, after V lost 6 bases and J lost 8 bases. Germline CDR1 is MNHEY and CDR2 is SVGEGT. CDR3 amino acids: CASSPPRDRAYHEQFF. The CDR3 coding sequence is TGTGCCAGCAGCCCCCCCCGGGACAGGGCGTATCATGAGCAGTTCTTC.

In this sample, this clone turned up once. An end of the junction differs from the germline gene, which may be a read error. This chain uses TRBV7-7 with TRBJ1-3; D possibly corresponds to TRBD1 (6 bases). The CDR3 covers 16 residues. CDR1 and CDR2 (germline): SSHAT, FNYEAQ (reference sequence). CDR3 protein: CASSLAWTEGGNTIYF. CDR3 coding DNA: TGTGCTAGCAGCTTAGCGTGGACAGAAGGTGGAAACACCATATATTTT.